The sample holds many counts of the clone carrying this T cell receptor beta chain. Its antigen is not known. These data belong to a study of T-cell reconstitution after alpha-beta-depleted transplantation in children. General study findings and limits: Expanded graft clones numbering several hundred reportedly gave rise to alpha-beta T cells about two months after transplant. From surviving recipient T cells and thymic progenitors came the high day-60 TCRbeta diversity observed in some patients.

The CDR3 is 16 amino acids. The germline V gene encodes CDR1 SQVTM and CDR2 ANQGSEA. Unmatched junction bases numbered 16, after V lost 7 bases and J lost 3 bases. Preparation of the TCRbeta library used unique molecular identifiers. MiXCR, run by TCRdb on the PCR reads, gives a single entry per CDR3 protein. The table shows roughly 670,000 distinct CDR3 sequences, with under 15% occurring only once. The sample in question was PBMCs, obtained before TCRalphabeta/CD19-depleted stem cell transplant. The clonotype was recovered from a girl aged 2 to 10 with congenital amegakaryocytic thrombocytopenia, due to receive a stem cell transplant. The chain couples TRBV29-1 to TRBJ2-7; TRBD1 aligns across 9 bases. This CDR3 reads CSAAKNRDREHYEQYF. CDR3 nucleotide sequence: TGCAGCGCTGCTAAGAACCGGGACAGGGAGCACTACGAGCAGTACTTC.